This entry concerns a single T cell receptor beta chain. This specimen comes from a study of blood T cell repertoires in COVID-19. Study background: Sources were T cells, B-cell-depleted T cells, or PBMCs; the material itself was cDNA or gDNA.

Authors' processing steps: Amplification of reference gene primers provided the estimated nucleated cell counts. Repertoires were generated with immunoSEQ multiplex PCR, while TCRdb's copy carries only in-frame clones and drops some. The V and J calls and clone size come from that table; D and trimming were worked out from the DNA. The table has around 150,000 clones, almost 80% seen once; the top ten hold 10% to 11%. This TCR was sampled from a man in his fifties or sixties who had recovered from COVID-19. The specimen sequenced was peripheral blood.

The CDR3 coding sequence is TGTGCCACCAGTCCTAATAGCAATCAGCCCCAGCATTTT. The encoded protein is CATSPNSNQPQHF. The rearrangement uses TRBV24-1 and TRBJ1-5; D remains ambiguous. In germline, CDR1 is KGHDR, CDR2 SFDVKD. Trimming removed 6 bases at V and 0 bases at J, with 5 bases between. The CDR3 has 13 residues.